A selection of T cell receptor beta chains follows, all from one sample in a study of T cell repertoires in cytomegalovirus infection. Their recognized antigens are unknown. TCRdb re-analysed the reads in MiXCR, keeping a single row per CDR3 protein. The table includes about 920,000 distinct CDR3 sequences, around 29% detected once. The source material was cultured CD8+ T cells from PBMCs, sampled from culture after CMV antigen stimulation. The receptors come from a human donor in good health (CMV status not recorded). Some clones in this sample may be carry-over from other donors' samples. Each CDR3 is given with its conserved first and last residue. The D gene is left open where the match is weak. A row's size may be missing; if present it is once, few, many or a size class.

CDR3nt,CDR3aa,d_gene,abundance,v_gene,j_gene
TGTGCCAGCAGCGGCGGACAGGGGGTACGCTATGGCTACACCTTC,CASSGGQGVRYGYTF,TRBD1,once,TRBV9,TRBJ1-2
TGTGCCAGCAGTGTGTTAGCGGGCCACAATGAGCAGTTCTTC,CASSVLAGHNEQFF,TRBD2,many,TRBV2,TRBJ2-1
TGTGCCAGCACCTGGGGGACGAACACTGAAGCTTTCTTT,CASTWGTNTEAFF,-,few,TRBV7-9,TRBJ1-1
TGTGCCAGTAGTATAGGGCAGGAGCTGTTTTTT,CASSIGQELFF,-,-,TRBV19,TRBJ2-2
TGTGCCAGCAGCATGACAGTGAACTATGGCTACACCTTC,CASSMTVNYGYTF,-,many,TRBV12-3/TRBV12-4,TRBJ1-2
TGTGCCAGCAGCTTAGCGGGAGTCCTCAATGAGCAGTTCTTC,CASSLAGVLNEQFF,-,few,TRBV7-8,TRBJ2-1
TGCAGTGCCTTTGCGGAGACCCAGTACTTC,CSAFAETQYF,-,-,TRBV20-1,TRBJ2-5
TGCAGTGCTATATCGCGACAGGGCTCCTACAATGAGCAGTTCTTC,CSAISRQGSYNEQFF,TRBD1,-,TRBV20-1,TRBJ2-1
TGTGCCAGCAGCTTACTGCTAGCGGGGGGGCTGCAAGAGACCCAGTACTTC,CASSLLLAGGLQETQYF,TRBD2,many,TRBV7-2,TRBJ2-5
TGTGCCAGCAGGCTTATCCGGGACGGCTTAACTTTCTTT,CASRLIRDGLTFF,-,few,TRBV12-3/TRBV12-4,TRBJ1-1